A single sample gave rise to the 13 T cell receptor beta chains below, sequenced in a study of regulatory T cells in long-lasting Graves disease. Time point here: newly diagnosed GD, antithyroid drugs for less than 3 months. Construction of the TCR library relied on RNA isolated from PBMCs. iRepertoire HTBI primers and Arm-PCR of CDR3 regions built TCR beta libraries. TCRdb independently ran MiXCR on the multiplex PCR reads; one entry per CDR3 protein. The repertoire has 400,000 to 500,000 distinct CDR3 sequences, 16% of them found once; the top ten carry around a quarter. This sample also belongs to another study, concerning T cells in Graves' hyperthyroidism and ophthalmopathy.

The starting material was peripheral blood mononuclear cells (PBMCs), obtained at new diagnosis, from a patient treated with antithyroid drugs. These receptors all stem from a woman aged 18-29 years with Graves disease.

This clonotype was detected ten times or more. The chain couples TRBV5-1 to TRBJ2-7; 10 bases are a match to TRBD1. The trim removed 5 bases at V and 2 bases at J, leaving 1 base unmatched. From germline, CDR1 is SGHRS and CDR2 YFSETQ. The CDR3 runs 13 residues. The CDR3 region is CASRGQGTYEQYF. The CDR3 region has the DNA TGCGCCAGCAGGGGACAGGGGACCTACGAGCAGTACTTC.

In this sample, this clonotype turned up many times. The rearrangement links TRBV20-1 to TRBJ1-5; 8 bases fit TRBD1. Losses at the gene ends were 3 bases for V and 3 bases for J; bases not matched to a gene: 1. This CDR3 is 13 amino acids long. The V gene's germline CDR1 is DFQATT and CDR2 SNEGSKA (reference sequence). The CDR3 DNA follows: TGCAGTGCTAGGACAGGGGTCAATCAGCCCCAGCATTTT. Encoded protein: CSARTGVNQPQHF.

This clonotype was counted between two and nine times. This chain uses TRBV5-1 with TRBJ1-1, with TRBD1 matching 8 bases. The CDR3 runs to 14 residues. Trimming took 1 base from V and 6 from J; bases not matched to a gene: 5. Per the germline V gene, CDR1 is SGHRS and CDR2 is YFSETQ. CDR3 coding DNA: TGCGCCAGCAGCTTGATGTCAGGGGGCCCTGAAGCTTTCTTT. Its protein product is CASSLMSGGPEAFF. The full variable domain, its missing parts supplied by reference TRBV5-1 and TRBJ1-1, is KAGVTQTPRYLIKTRGQQVTLSCSPISGHRSVSWYQQTPGQGLQFLFEYFSETQRNKGNFPGRFSGRQFSNSRSEMNVSTLELGDSALYLCASSLMSGGPEAFFGQGTRLTVV.

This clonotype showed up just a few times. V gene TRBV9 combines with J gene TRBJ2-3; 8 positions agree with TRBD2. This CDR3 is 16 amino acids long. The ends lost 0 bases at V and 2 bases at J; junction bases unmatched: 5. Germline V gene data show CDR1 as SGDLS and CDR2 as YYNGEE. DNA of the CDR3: TGTGCCAGCAGCGTAGCCGGTAGCGGGACCACAGATACGCAGTATTTT. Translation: CASSVAGSGTTDTQYF.

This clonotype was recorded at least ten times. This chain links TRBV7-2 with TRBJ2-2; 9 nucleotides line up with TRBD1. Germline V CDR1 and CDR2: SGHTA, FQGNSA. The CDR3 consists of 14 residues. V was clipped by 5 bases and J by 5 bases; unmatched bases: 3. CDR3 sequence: CASSHRGRTGELFF. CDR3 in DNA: TGTGCCAGCAGCCACAGGGGGCGGACCGGGGAGCTGTTTTTT.

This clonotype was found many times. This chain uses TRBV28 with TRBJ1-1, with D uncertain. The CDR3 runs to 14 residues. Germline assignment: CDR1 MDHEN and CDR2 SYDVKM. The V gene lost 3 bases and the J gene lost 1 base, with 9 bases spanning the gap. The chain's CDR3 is CASSFRARNTEAFF. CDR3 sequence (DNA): TGTGCCAGCAGTTTCCGGGCACGGAACACTGAAGCTTTCTTT.

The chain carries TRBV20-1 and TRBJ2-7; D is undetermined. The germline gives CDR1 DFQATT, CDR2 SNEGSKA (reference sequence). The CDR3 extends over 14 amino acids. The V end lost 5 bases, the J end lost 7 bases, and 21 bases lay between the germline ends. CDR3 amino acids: CSALGDPLYNEQYF. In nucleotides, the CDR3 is TGCAGTGCTCTCGGAGACCCTCTTTACAATGAGCAGTACTTC.

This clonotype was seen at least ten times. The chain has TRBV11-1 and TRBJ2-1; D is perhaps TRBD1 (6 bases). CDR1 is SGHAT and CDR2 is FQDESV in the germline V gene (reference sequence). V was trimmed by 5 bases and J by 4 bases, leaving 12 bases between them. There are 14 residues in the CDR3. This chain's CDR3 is CASSQPGQYNEQFF. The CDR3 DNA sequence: TGTGCCAGCAGCCAGCCGGGACAATACAATGAGCAGTTCTTC.

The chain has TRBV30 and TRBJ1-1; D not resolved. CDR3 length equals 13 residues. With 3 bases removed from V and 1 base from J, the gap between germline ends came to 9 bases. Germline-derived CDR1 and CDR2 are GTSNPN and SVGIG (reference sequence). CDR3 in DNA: TGTGCCTGGAGACTACAGACGAACACTGAAGCTTTCTTT. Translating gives CAWRLQTNTEAFF. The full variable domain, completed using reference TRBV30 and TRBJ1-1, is SQTIHQWPATLVQPVGSPLSLECTVEGTSNPNLYWYRQAAGRGLQLLFYSVGIGQISSEVPQNLSASRPQDRQFILSSKKLLLSDSGFYLCAWRLQTNTEAFFGQGTRLTVV.

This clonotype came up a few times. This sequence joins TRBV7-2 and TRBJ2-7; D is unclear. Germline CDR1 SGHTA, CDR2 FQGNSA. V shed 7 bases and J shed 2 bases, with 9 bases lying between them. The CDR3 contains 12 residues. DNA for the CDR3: TGTGCCAGCACGGGTAATCCCTACGAGCAGTACTTC. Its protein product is CASTGNPYEQYF.

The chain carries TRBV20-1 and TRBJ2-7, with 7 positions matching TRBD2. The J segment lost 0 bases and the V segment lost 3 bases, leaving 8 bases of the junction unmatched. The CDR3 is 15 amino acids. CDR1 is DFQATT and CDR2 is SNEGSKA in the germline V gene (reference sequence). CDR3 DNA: TGCAGTGCTAGTGGGCTAGCGGCAAGCTCCTACGAGCAGTACTTC. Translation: CSASGLAASSYEQYF.

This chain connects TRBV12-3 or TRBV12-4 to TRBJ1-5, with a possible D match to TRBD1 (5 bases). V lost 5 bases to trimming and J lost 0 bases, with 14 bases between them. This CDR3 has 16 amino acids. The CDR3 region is CASSPSAGYSNQPQHF. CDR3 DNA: TGTGCCAGCAGTCCCTCCGCAGGGTATAGCAATCAGCCCCAGCATTTT.

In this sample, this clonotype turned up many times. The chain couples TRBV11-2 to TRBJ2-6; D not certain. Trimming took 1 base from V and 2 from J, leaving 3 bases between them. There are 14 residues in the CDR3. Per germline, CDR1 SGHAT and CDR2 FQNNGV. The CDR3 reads CASSLVTGANVLTF. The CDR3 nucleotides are TGTGCCAGCAGCTTAGTAACTGGGGCCAACGTCCTGACTTTC.